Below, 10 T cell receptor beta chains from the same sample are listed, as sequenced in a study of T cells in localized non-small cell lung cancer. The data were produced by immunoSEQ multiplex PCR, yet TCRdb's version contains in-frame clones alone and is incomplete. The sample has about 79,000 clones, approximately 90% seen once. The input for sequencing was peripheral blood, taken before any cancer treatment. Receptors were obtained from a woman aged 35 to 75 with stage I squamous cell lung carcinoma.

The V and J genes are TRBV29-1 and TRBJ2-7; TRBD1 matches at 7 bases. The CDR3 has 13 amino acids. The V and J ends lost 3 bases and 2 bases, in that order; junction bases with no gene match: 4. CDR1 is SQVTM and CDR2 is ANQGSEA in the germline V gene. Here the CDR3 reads CSVEETGTYEQYF. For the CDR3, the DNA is TGCAGCGTTGAGGAGACAGGGACCTACGAGCAGTACTTC.

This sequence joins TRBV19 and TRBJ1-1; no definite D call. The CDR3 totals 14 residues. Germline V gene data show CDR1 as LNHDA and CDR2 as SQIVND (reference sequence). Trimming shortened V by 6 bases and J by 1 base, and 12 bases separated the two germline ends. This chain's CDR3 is CASRSPTQNTEAFF. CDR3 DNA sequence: TGTGCCAGTAGGAGTCCTACGCAGAACACTGAAGCTTTCTTT.

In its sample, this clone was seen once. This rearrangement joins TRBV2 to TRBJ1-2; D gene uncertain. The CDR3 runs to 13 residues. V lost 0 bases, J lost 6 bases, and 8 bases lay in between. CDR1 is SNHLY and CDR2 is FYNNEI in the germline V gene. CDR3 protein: CASSEAMGNGYTF. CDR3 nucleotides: TGTGCCAGCAGTGAAGCTATGGGGAATGGCTACACCTTC.

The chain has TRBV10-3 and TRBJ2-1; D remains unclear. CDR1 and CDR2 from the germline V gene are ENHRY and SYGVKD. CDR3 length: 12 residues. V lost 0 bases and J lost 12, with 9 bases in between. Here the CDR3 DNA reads TGTGCCATCAGTGAGTCAACATCGTGGCAGTTCTTC. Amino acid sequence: CAISESTSWQFF.

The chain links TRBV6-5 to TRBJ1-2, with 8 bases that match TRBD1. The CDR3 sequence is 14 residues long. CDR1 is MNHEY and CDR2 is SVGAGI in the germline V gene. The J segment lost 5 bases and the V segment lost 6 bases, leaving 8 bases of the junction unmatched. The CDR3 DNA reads TGTGCCAGCAGCCCAGTTAGACAGGGGTATGGCTACACCTTC. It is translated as CASSPVRQGYGYTF.

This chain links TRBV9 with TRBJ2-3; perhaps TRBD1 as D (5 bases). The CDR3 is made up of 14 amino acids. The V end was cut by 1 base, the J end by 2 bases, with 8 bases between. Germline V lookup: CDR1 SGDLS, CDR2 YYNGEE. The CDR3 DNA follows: TGTGCCAGCAGCGTACAGGGATCCACAGATACGCAGTATTTT. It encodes CASSVQGSTDTQYF.

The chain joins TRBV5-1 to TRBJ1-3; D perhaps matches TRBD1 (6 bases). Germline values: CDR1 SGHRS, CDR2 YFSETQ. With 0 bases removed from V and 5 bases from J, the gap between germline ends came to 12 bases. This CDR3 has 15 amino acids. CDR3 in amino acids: CASSLAATGRNTIYF. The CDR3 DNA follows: TGCGCCAGCAGCTTGGCCGCAACAGGGAGAAACACCATATATTTT.

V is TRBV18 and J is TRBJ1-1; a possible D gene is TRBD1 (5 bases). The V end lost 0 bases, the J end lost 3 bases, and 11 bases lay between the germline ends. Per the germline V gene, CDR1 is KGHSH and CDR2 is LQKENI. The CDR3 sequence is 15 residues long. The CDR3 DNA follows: TGTGCCAGCTCACCACCATCCAGGGTAGACACTGAAGCTTTCTTT. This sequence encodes CASSPPSRVDTEAFF.

CDR3 sequence: CASSIIPPEKLFF. The CDR3 nucleotides are TGTGCCAGTAGTATAATACCGCCTGAAAAACTGTTTTTT. V is TRBV19 and J is TRBJ1-4, with D unresolved. CDR3 size: 13 residues. V lost 2 bases, J lost 7 bases, and 8 bases lay in between. Germline V gene data show CDR1 as LNHDA and CDR2 as SQIVND (reference sequence).

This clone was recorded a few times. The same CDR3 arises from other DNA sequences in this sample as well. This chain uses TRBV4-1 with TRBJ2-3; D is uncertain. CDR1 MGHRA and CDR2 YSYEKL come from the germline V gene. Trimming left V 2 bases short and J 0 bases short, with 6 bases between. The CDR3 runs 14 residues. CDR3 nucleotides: TGCGCCAGCAGCCAAACCACTAGCACAGATACGCAGTATTTT. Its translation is CASSQTTSTDTQYF.